The 27 T cell receptor beta chains in this list originate from one sample, sequenced in a study of CD8+ T cells in alopecia areata. Once RNA had been extracted, it was reverse transcribed into cDNA to act as the sequencing template. Libraries were prepared by immunoSEQ multiplex PCR; TCRdb keeps only in-frame clonotypes and omits some of them. The sample lists under 65,000 clones; around 44% were seen once. Sequenced input: NKG2D-low CD8+ T cells sorted from blood. All receptors come from a human donor with alopecia areata.

The rearrangement links TRBV9 to TRBJ1-1; D is ambiguous. V shed 4 bases and J shed 9 bases, with 16 bases lying between them. Germline V gene sequence: CDR1 SGDLS, CDR2 YYNGEE. The CDR3 loop spans 13 amino acids. As DNA, the CDR3 is TGTGCCAGCAGCCCGCTCGGTGAAGGGAAAGCTTTCTTT. Its protein product is CASSPLGEGKAFF.

The sample holds a few counts of this clone. V and J are TRBV2 and TRBJ1-5, with D possibly being TRBD1 (5 bases). The CDR3 loop spans 15 amino acids. The germline gives CDR1 SNHLY, CDR2 FYNNEI. Trimming left V 2 bases short and J 1 base short, with 9 bases between. CDR3: CASSEWGESNQPQHF. In DNA, the CDR3 is TGTGCCAGCAGTGAATGGGGGGAGAGCAATCAGCCCCAGCATTTT.

The chain employs TRBV4-3 and TRBJ2-7; D unclear. Germline V CDR1 and CDR2: LGHNA, YSLEER. V gave up 0 bases and J gave up 0 bases, with 6 bases separating them. The CDR3 length is 14 residues. The CDR3 coding sequence is TGCGCCAGCAGCCAAGACGGCACCTCCTACGAGCAGTACTTC. This gives the protein CASSQDGTSYEQYF.

The V call is TRBV27, the J call TRBJ1-2, with 8 bases that match TRBD1. Germline V gene sequence: CDR1 MNHEY, CDR2 SMNVEV (reference sequence). The CDR3 has 10 residues. CDR3 DNA: TGTGCGGACAGGGAGGAAGGCTACACCTTC. Its protein is CADREEGYTF.

The J gene is TRBJ2-3, the V gene TRBV9, with 11 bases lining up with TRBD1. V shed 2 bases, J shed 4 bases, and the junction held 6 bases outside the gene matches. Germline CDR1 and CDR2: SGDLS and YYNGEE. The CDR3 spans 16 residues. For the CDR3, the DNA is TGTGCCAGCAGCGTTTCCGGGACAGGGGGACCAGATACGCAGTATTTT. It encodes CASSVSGTGGPDTQYF.

This CDR3 reads CSVEGDGLTEAFF. The CDR3 nucleotides are TGCAGCGTTGAAGGGGATGGCCTCACTGAAGCTTTCTTT. The chain uses TRBV29-1 and TRBJ1-1; no definite D call. The germline V gene has CDR1 SQVTM and CDR2 ANQGSEA. The CDR3 is made up of 13 amino acids. The ends were cut back, 1 base at V and 4 bases at J, with 10 bases in the middle.

The V and J genes are TRBV25-1 and TRBJ2-5; D gene ambiguous. The tail of the sequence fits TRBJ2-7 better, so the J call may be wrong. The germline gives CDR1 MGHDK, CDR2 SYGVNS. CDR3 length: 11 residues. CDR3 coding DNA: TGTGCCAGCAGTCACTACTACGAGCAGTACTTC. It codes for CASSHYYEQYF.

The rearrangement uses TRBV5-1 and TRBJ2-1; unclear D gene. Trimming took off 0 bases at V and 8 bases at J, with 15 bases between the two ends. The germline V gene encodes CDR1 SGHRS and CDR2 YFSETQ. There are 15 residues in the CDR3. This CDR3 is CASSLEALRSDEQFF. CDR3 nucleotide sequence: TGCGCCAGCAGCTTGGAGGCGCTCCGGTCGGATGAGCAGTTCTTC. Variable domain in full (rest from reference TRBV5-1 and TRBJ2-1): KAGVTQTPRYLIKTRGQQVTLSCSPISGHRSVSWYQQTPGQGLQFLFEYFSETQRNKGNFPGRFSGRQFSNSRSEMNVSTLELGDSALYLCASSLEALRSDEQFFGPGTRLTVL.

The V gene is TRBV2, the J gene TRBJ2-2; D might be TRBD2 (5 bases). The CDR3 runs 15 residues. Trimming stripped 4 bases from V and 4 bases from J, with 13 bases between. CDR1 is SNHLY and CDR2 is FYNNEI in the germline V gene. The CDR3, as DNA: TGTGCCAGCAGTGGGGGAACGGACTTCACCGGGGAGCTGTTTTTT. Its protein product is CASSGGTDFTGELFF.

The rearrangement links TRBV27 to TRBJ1-6, with TRBD1 matching over 9 bases. V was clipped by 1 base and J by 8 bases; unmatched bases: 3. Germline-derived CDR1 and CDR2 are MNHEY and SMNVEV (reference sequence). The CDR3 has 15 residues. The CDR3 reads CASSLYRGQDSPLHF. In DNA, the CDR3 is TGTGCCAGCAGTTTATACAGGGGGCAAGATTCACCCCTCCACTTT.

This clone was observed a handful of times. J is TRBJ2-5 and V is TRBV7-8, with 11 nucleotides matching TRBD2. CDR3 length: 17 residues. Germline CDR1 and CDR2: SGHVS and FQNEAQ. V lost 5 bases to trimming and J lost 0 bases; unmatched junction nucleotides: 8. The CDR3 nucleotides read TGTGCCAGCAGCCTTCGACTAGCGGGATCGTACCAAGAGACCCAGTACTTC. This codes for CASSLRLAGSYQETQYF.

J is TRBJ1-5 and V is TRBV4-1; weak D call: TRBD1 (5 bases). The CDR3 loop spans 16 amino acids. V was trimmed by 0 bases and J by 5 bases, leaving 14 bases between them. CDR1 and CDR2 from the germline V gene are MGHRA and YSYEKL. The CDR3 sequence is CASSQEGPPLDQPQHF. CDR3 in DNA: TGCGCCAGCAGCCAAGAGGGACCCCCCTTGGATCAGCCCCAGCATTTT.

The sample holds a few counts of this clone. The chain combines TRBV29-1 with TRBJ1-1, with 8 bases aligning to TRBD1. Germline CDR1 SQVTM, CDR2 ANQGSEA. The V segment lost 7 bases and the J segment 0 bases; nucleotides outside the gene matches: 4. CDR3 size: 13 residues. The CDR3 protein is CSAGGGMNTEAFF. The CDR3 nucleotides are TGCAGCGCAGGGGGCGGGATGAACACTGAAGCTTTCTTT.

This chain connects TRBV4-3 to TRBJ2-3, with D perhaps matching TRBD1 (6 bases). This CDR3 is 15 amino acids long. Germline values: CDR1 LGHNA, CDR2 YSLEER. V shed 2 bases and J shed 1 base, with 10 bases lying between them. The CDR3 bases are TGCGCCAGCAGCCAAAGCTCAGGGGGCACAGATACGCAGTATTTT. Translation: CASSQSSGGTDTQYF.

The chain carries TRBV5-4 and TRBJ2-7, with a tentative D call TRBD2 (6 bases). Germline V gene data show CDR1 as SGHNT and CDR2 as YYREEE (reference sequence). CDR3 size: 14 residues. Trimming pared 0 bases from V and 3 bases from J, leaving 10 bases between. In nucleotides, the CDR3 is TGTGCCAGCAGCTTGGGCCGGGGGAACTACGAGCAGTACTTC. Encoded protein: CASSLGRGNYEQYF.

The chain couples TRBV5-1 to TRBJ2-7; D call uncertain. Trimming took 0 bases from V and 2 from J, leaving 6 bases between them. The CDR3 totals 13 residues. Germline V CDR1 and CDR2: SGHRS, YFSETQ. CDR3 nucleotides: TGCGCCAGCAGCTTGGGACGGACCTACGAGCAGTACTTC. It encodes CASSLGRTYEQYF.

The rearrangement uses TRBV23-1 and TRBJ2-7; no definite D call. TRBV23-1 is sorted into the ORF group, with uncertain function. The CDR3 extends over 13 amino acids. V was shortened by 8 bases and J by 0 bases, with 11 bases between the two germline ends. CDR3 sequence reads: CASALGSSYEQYF. The CDR3 nucleotides read TGCGCCAGCGCCCTAGGTTCCTCCTACGAGCAGTACTTC.

This chain uses TRBV30 with TRBJ2-7; D unclear. CDR1 and CDR2 from the germline V gene are GTSNPN and SVGIG (reference sequence). CDR3 length equals 12 residues. The V and J ends lost 2 bases and 0 bases respectively, with 5 bases between them. In nucleotides, the CDR3 is TGTGCCTGGAGTTCCAACTCCTACGAGCAGTACTTC. Protein product: CAWSSNSYEQYF.

The chain recombines TRBV14 with TRBJ2-7; 8 bases map to TRBD1. The germline gives CDR1 SGHDN, CDR2 FVKESK. This CDR3 has 14 amino acids. V shed 4 bases, J shed 2 bases, and the junction held 4 bases outside the gene matches. CDR3 DNA: TGTGCCAGCAGCCCCGGACAGGGAGCCTACGAGCAGTACTTC. Protein: CASSPGQGAYEQYF.

This chain joins TRBV11-2 and TRBJ1-1, with D perhaps TRBD1 (6 bases). The CDR3 loop spans 15 amino acids. V was pared by 5 bases and J by 0 bases, with 13 bases between. Germline CDR1 reads SGHAT; CDR2 reads FQNNGV. CDR3 nucleotides: TGTGCCAGCAGCGCTTGGGACACAATGAACACTGAAGCTTTCTTT. Its protein is CASSAWDTMNTEAFF.

In its sample, this clone was seen a few times. V usage is TRBV15 and J usage is TRBJ1-5, with D possibly being TRBD1 (6 bases). The germline V and J ends were trimmed by 0 bases and 9 bases, with 15 bases remaining between them. The CDR3 has 15 amino acids. Germline assignment: CDR1 LNHNV and CDR2 YYDKDF (reference sequence). The CDR3 DNA sequence: TGTGCCACCAGCAGAGATCGTCAGGGGTCCGGGCCCCAGCATTTT. Residues: CATSRDRQGSGPQHF.

This clone was seen only once. The V gene is TRBV6-6, the J gene TRBJ2-6; D unclear. Trimming pared 2 bases from V and 0 bases from J, leaving 2 bases between. Germline V gives CDR1 MNHNY, CDR2 SVGAGI (reference sequence). The CDR3 is 14 amino acids. The CDR3 sequence: CASSYDSGANVLTF. CDR3 coding DNA: TGTGCCAGCAGTTACGACTCTGGGGCCAACGTCCTGACTTTC.

This chain links TRBV5-1 with TRBJ2-7; D is possibly TRBD2 (5 bases). Germline V gene data show CDR1 as SGHRS and CDR2 as YFSETQ. V dropped 6 bases and J dropped 0 bases, with 10 bases sitting between them. The CDR3 totals 13 residues. The CDR3 region has the DNA TGCGCCAGCACCGGAGGAAACTCCTACGAGCAGTACTTC. This sequence encodes CASTGGNSYEQYF.

V is TRBV5-1 and J is TRBJ1-2, with D unclear. Germline CDR1 reads SGHRS; CDR2 reads YFSETQ. CDR3 length equals 19 residues. The V and J ends lost 4 bases and 3 bases respectively, with 28 bases between them. For the CDR3, the DNA is TGCGCCAGCAGCCTCACCCCGGTGGACGGTCCGTTTCGACACTATGGCTACACCTTC. This encodes CASSLTPVDGPFRHYGYTF.

This clone was seen a handful of times. V is TRBV28 and J is TRBJ2-7; D is uncertain. The V end was cut by 5 bases, the J end by 3 bases, with 11 bases between. The germline gives CDR1 MDHEN, CDR2 SYDVKM. CDR3 length equals 13 residues. In DNA, the CDR3 is TGTGCCAGCAGTCCCCGGACGGTCTACGAGCAGTACTTC. This sequence encodes CASSPRTVYEQYF.

This clone was seen a few times. The V call is TRBV9, the J call TRBJ2-2; 7 bases agree with TRBD1. The germline CDR1 and CDR2 sequences are SGDLS and YYNGEE. V trimming: 1 base; J trimming: 3 bases; junction bases outside the gene matches: 0. The CDR3 is 14 residues long. The CDR3 nucleotides read TGTGCCAGCAGCGTACAGGGGGACACCGGGGAGCTGTTTTTT. Amino acid sequence: CASSVQGDTGELFF.

This clone was observed a handful of times. CDR3 DNA sequence: TGTGCCAGCAGCTTAAGGACAGGGCCATTTTCGCCCCTCCACTTT. It encodes CASSLRTGPFSPLHF. The chain combines TRBV7-9 with TRBJ1-6, with 8 bases aligning to TRBD1. Germline V gene lookup returns CDR1 SEHNR and CDR2 FQNEAQ (reference sequence). The CDR3 has 15 residues. J gave up 13 bases and V 2 bases, and 10 bases lay outside the gene matches.